Listed here are 15 T cell receptor beta chains from one sample, sequenced in a study of T cell repertoires in cytomegalovirus infection. TCRdb re-derived calls from the reads in MiXCR, one entry per CDR3 protein. The table has 290,000 or so distinct CDR3 sequences, about 23% seen once; the top ten hold roughly 14%. The sequencing sample was made of PBMCs. The receptors originated from a human donor in good health (CMV status not recorded). Some clones in this sample may be carry-over from other donors' samples.

The genes are TRBV29-1 and TRBJ2-7, with a tentative D call TRBD2 (6 bases). Between the trimmed V and J ends, which lost 4 bases and 2 bases, there was a span of 12 bases. Germline V gene sequence: CDR1 SQVTM, CDR2 ANQGSEA. The CDR3 runs to 13 residues. This CDR3 reads CSVGGTDPYEQYF. Written as DNA, the CDR3 is TGCAGCGTTGGGGGGACTGACCCCTACGAGCAGTACTTC.

The J gene is TRBJ2-5, the V gene TRBV11-2; TRBD1 matches 10 bases. Trimming removed 5 bases from V and 5 bases from J; junction bases left unmatched: 5. The CDR3 loop spans 14 amino acids. Germline V CDR1 and CDR2: SGHAT, FQNNGV. In DNA, the CDR3 is TGTGCCAGCAGCCCAGACAGGGGGCTGGAGACCCAGTACTTC. Its translation is CASSPDRGLETQYF.

The chain couples TRBV6-2 or TRBV6-3 to TRBJ2-5; 9 bases map to TRBD2. V shed 2 bases, J shed 5 bases, and the junction held 12 bases outside the gene matches. The CDR3 sequence is 17 residues long. Germline-derived CDR1 and CDR2 are MNHEY and SVGEGT. The CDR3 nucleotides are TGTGCCAGCAGTTACCCTGCTGGCGGGAGGGCCAGGGAGACCCAGTACTTC. Protein product: CASSYPAGGRARETQYF.

The chain carries TRBV7-9 and TRBJ1-2; D uncertain. The CDR3 is made up of 14 amino acids. Trimming cost V 1 base and J 4 bases, with 10 bases left between them. Looked up from germline, CDR1 is SEHNR and CDR2 is FQNEAQ (reference sequence). This CDR3 is CASSLVMSSYGYTF. The CDR3 coding sequence is TGTGCCAGCAGCTTAGTTATGAGTTCCTATGGCTACACCTTC.

This clonotype was seen at least ten times. The rearrangement uses TRBV7-9 and TRBJ1-5; TRBD1 agrees at 9 bases. The CDR3 length is 13 residues. Germline CDR1 and CDR2: SEHNR and FQNEAQ (reference sequence). Unmatched junction bases numbered 2, after V lost 4 bases and J lost 7 bases. The CDR3 region is CASSSTGGQPQHF. In DNA form, the CDR3 reads TGTGCCAGCAGCTCGACAGGGGGACAGCCCCAGCATTTT.

The CDR3 sequence: CASSLDRGLFQPQHF. DNA of the CDR3: TGTGCCAGCAGTTTAGACAGGGGGCTATTCCAGCCCCAGCATTTT. The chain carries TRBV28 and TRBJ1-5; 10 nucleotides align to TRBD1. The CDR3 covers 15 residues. Germline V lookup: CDR1 MDHEN, CDR2 SYDVKM. J gave up 7 bases and V 2 bases, and 5 bases lay outside the gene matches.

This clonotype was seen many times. This chain uses TRBV7-2 with TRBJ2-4; D not resolved. This CDR3 spans 14 amino acids. V was shortened by 4 bases and J by 5 bases, with 12 bases between the two germline ends. Germline lookup yields CDR1 SGHTA and CDR2 FQGNSA. The CDR3 DNA sequence: TGTGCCAGCAGCTCCACGCGTAGAGAAAACATTCAGTACTTC. It yields the protein CASSSTRRENIQYF.

J is TRBJ2-7 and V is TRBV24-1, with TRBD1 identical over 8 bases. Germline trimming cut 4 bases from V and 2 bases from J; bases unmatched to any gene: 6. This CDR3 has 15 residues. Germline V gene data show CDR1 as KGHDR and CDR2 as SFDVKD. Written as DNA, the CDR3 is TGTGCCACCAGTGACCCGGGACAGGCCACCTACGAGCAGTACTTC. Its protein is CATSDPGQATYEQYF.

The chain employs TRBV12-5 and TRBJ2-1; tentatively, D is TRBD2 (5 bases). The length of the CDR3 is 13 residues. The germline V gene encodes CDR1 LGHNT and CDR2 FRNRAP. The ends were cut back, 7 bases at V and 5 bases at J, with 12 bases in the middle. The CDR3 is CASDFGVNNEQFF. CDR3 DNA: TGTGCTAGTGATTTCGGGGTAAACAATGAGCAGTTCTTC.

V is TRBV2 and J is TRBJ2-7; 9 bases map to TRBD1. This CDR3 is built from 15 residues. With 8 bases clipped from V and 4 bases from J, the junction kept 12 bases outside the gene matches. CDR1 is SNHLY, CDR2 FYNNEI, per germline. The CDR3 DNA reads TGTGCCAGCGGGGCCCTACAGGGGGCGCCTTACGAGCAGTACTTC. It specifies CASGALQGAPYEQYF.

A few counts support this clonotype. CDR3 amino acids: CASSPFSGDTQYF. Here the CDR3 DNA reads TGTGCCAGCAGCCCATTCTCCGGGGATACGCAGTATTTT. The chain carries TRBV7-8 and TRBJ2-3; D not resolved. Per germline, CDR1 SGHVS and CDR2 FQNEAQ. V was cut by 5 bases and J by 6 bases, with 12 bases left in between. This CDR3 contains 13 residues.

This rearrangement joins TRBV7-2 to TRBJ2-2; TRBD2 might be the D (6 bases). V lost 11 bases and J 4 bases, leaving 20 bases between the germline ends. The CDR3 is made up of 15 amino acids. In germline, CDR1 is SGHTA, CDR2 FQGNSA. CDR3 nucleotides: TGTGCCGAAGGCCCGAGGAGGGCCGGCACCGGGGAGCTGTTTTTT. This gives the protein CAEGPRRAGTGELFF.

A few counts support this clonotype. The CDR3 here is CASSMKGGDTQYF. The CDR3 DNA is TGTGCCAGTAGTATGAAGGGCGGAGATACGCAGTATTTT. V and J are TRBV19 and TRBJ2-3, with no clear D. CDR1 and CDR2 from the germline V gene are LNHDA and SQIVND (reference sequence). The CDR3 has 13 residues. Trimming removed 3 bases at V and 5 bases at J, with 9 bases between.

This clonotype was counted between two and nine times. DNA for the CDR3: TGTGCCAGCTCACCCCGGGACAGCCAGAATCAGCCCCAGCATTTT. It translates to CASSPRDSQNQPQHF. The rearrangement joins TRBV18 to TRBJ1-5, with 7 bases identical to TRBD1. Germline trimming cut 3 bases from V and 4 bases from J; bases unmatched to any gene: 6. Per the germline V gene, CDR1 is KGHSH and CDR2 is LQKENI. The CDR3 contains 15 residues.

This chain joins TRBV7-4 and TRBJ2-2; D possibly corresponds to TRBD1 (6 bases). V gave up 10 bases and J gave up 8 bases, with 17 bases separating them. The CDR3 covers 13 residues. The germline gives CDR1 SGHVT, CDR2 SQSDAQ. CDR3 residues: CATKTGTPGELFF. The CDR3 region has the DNA TGTGCCACCAAGACAGGTACTCCGGGGGAGCTGTTTTTT.